These 2 T cell receptor beta chains were sequenced from one sample in a study of T cells in Graves' hyperthyroidism and ophthalmopathy. RNA transcripts provided the source from which TCR beta CDR3 regions were amplified. Primed by the HTBI set, a first-round RT-PCR was run on the TCR CDR3. TCRdb used MiXCR to reprocess the multiplex PCR reads, holding one entry per CDR3 protein. Of 550,000 to 700,000 distinct CDR3 sequences listed, under 60% were seen once; the top ten hold about 20%. Sample: peripheral blood or thyroid tissue (not recorded which). These receptors were collected from an adult woman with Graves' disease, either hyperthyroidism or ophthalmopathy (not recorded which).

As for this clonotype: The germline gene is not matched at one end of the junction; a read error may be the cause. The V call is TRBV9, the J call TRBJ2-7; 8 bases align to TRBD2. The CDR3 is made up of 12 amino acids. Germline assignment: CDR1 SGDLS and CDR2 YYNGEE. CDR3 DNA sequence: TGTGCCGGCAGCGGACTAGCTTACGAGCAGTACTTC. Protein: CAGSGLAYEQYF. Drawing the rest from reference TRBV9 and TRBJ2-7, the complete variable domain is DSGVTQTPKHLITATGQRVTLRCSPRSGDLSVYWYQQSLDQGLQFLIQYYNGEERAKGNILERFSAQQFPDLHSELNLSSLELGDSALYFCAGSGLAYEQYFGPGTRLTVT.

This chain connects TRBV5-8 to TRBJ1-4; 8 positions agree with TRBD1. The V segment lost 2 bases and the J segment 7 bases; nucleotides outside the gene matches: 4. Germline CDR1 reads SGHTS; CDR2 reads YDEGEE. CDR3 length: 14 amino acids. The CDR3 bases are TGTGCCAGCAGCTTTACAGGGGGGGGTGAAAAACTGTTTTTT. It yields the protein CASSFTGGGEKLFF. The full variable domain, rest sourced from reference TRBV5-8 and TRBJ1-4, is EAGVTQSPTHLIKTRGQQATLRCSPISGHTSVYWYQQALGLGLQFLLWYDEGEERNRGNFPPRFSGRQFPNYSSELNVNALELEDSALYLCASSFTGGGEKLFFGSGTQLSVL.